A selection of T cell receptor beta chains follows, all from one sample in a study of CD8 T cells in Susac syndrome. From the immunoSEQ multiplex PCR reads, TCRdb called clonotypes with MiXCR, one entry per CDR3 protein. The sample has a few hundred thousand distinct CDR3 sequences, roughly 96% seen once. The specimen sequenced was CD4+ T cells from PBMCs. These receptors were obtained from a human donor with multiple sclerosis. Both conserved end residues are part of each CDR3. The order of the fields is D gene, V gene, clone size, J gene, CDR3 protein, CDR3 DNA. The D gene is left open where the match is weak. Clone sizes are given selectively: once, few, many, or a class where the clone is expanded.

>-|TRBV5-1|-|TRBJ2-6
CASSLDWTNSRSGANVLTF
TGCGCCAGCAGCTTGGATTGGACAAACTCGCGCTCTGGGGCCAACGTCCTGACTTTC
>TRBD2|TRBV20-1|-|TRBJ2-3
CSARDPGGSSTDTQYF
TGCAGTGCTAGAGACCCGGGGGGGAGTAGCACAGATACGCAGTATTTT
>TRBD2|TRBV20-1|-|TRBJ2-3
CSAATTSGRALGTDTQYF
TGCAGTGCCGCTACTACTAGCGGGAGGGCCCTGGGCACAGATACGCAGTATTTT
>-|TRBV23-1|once|TRBJ2-1
CASSPGRIF
TGCGCCAGCAGTCCGGGCCGGATCTTC
>-|TRBV29-1|-|TRBJ2-5
CSVVEAAQYF
TGCAGCGTTGTTGAAGCGGCCCAGTACTTC
>TRBD2|TRBV9|-|TRBJ2-3
CASSVLPRSGSPDTQYF
TGTGCCAGCAGCGTATTGCCCCGTAGCGGGAGCCCAGATACGCAGTATTTT
>TRBD1|TRBV10-3|-|TRBJ1-5
CASGTADSNQPQHF
TGTGCCAGCGGGACAGCAGATAGCAATCAGCCCCAGCATTTT
>TRBD2|TRBV6-5|-|TRBJ2-3
CASRSGSLGDTQYF
TGTGCCAGCAGGAGCGGGAGTCTCGGAGATACGCAGTATTTT
>-|TRBV24-1|-|TRBJ2-1
CATSDSYGYNEQFF
TGTGCCACCAGTGATTCATATGGCTACAATGAGCAGTTCTTC
>-|TRBV30|-|TRBJ2-1
CAWSFPRARVWGEQFF
TGTGCCTGGAGTTTTCCACGGGCTAGAGTTTGGGGTGAGCAGTTCTTC
>TRBD2|TRBV20-1|-|TRBJ2-1
CSARDSGNHEQFF
TGCAGTGCTAGAGATAGCGGGAATCATGAGCAGTTCTTC
>-|TRBV29-1|-|TRBJ2-7
CSGGAQGFDEQYF
TGCAGCGGCGGGGCTCAGGGTTTCGACGAGCAGTACTTC
>-|TRBV20-1|-|TRBJ2-7
CSAPLSAGTGEQYF
TGCAGTGCTCCTCTTTCGGCAGGGACCGGGGAGCAGTACTTC
>TRBD2|TRBV19|-|TRBJ2-3
CASSWTSGTYTDTQYF
TGTGCCAGTAGTTGGACTAGCGGGACCTACACAGATACGCAGTATTTT
>-|TRBV5-1|-|TRBJ2-5
CASSLAAAQETQYF
TGCGCCAGCAGCTTGGCCGCGGCCCAAGAGACCCAGTACTTC